A selection of T cell receptor beta chains follows, all from one sample in a study of blood T cell repertoires in COVID-19. The assay was immunoSEQ multiplex PCR, and TCRdb's table has in-frame clones only and misses some. Of over 200,000 clones in the sample, less than 90% are singletons; the top ten hold under 2.5%. Specimen: peripheral blood. The receptors stem from a man aged 35 to 55 with active or convalescent COVID-19. Both conserved end residues are part of each CDR3. The D gene is left open where the match is weak. Size is stated for part of the rows, as once, few or many counts, or as a class when the clone is expanded.

TRBD2	TRBV13	TRBJ2-7	.	CASSLRLAYEQYF	TGTGCCAGCAGCTTAAGACTAGCTTACGAGCAGTACTTC
.	TRBV10-1	TRBJ2-1	.	CASSESRGETYNEQFF	TGCGCCAGCAGTGAGTCCCGAGGAGAGACCTACAATGAGCAGTTCTTC
.	TRBV6-6	TRBJ1-4	.	CASSYQGRDEKLFF	TGTGCCAGCAGTTACCAGGGGCGGGATGAAAAACTGTTTTTT
.	TRBV9	TRBJ2-7	.	CASSVGTSLYEQYF	TGTGCCAGCAGCGTGGGGACATCTCTCTACGAGCAGTACTTC
.	TRBV19	TRBJ2-7	.	CASSIGSPAYEQYF	TGTGCCAGTAGTATAGGGTCCCCAGCCTACGAGCAGTACTTC
.	TRBV28	TRBJ1-1	.	CASSSHVAEAFF	TGTGCCAGCAGTTCCCATGTTGCTGAAGCTTTCTTT
TRBD1	TRBV23-1	TRBJ2-2	.	CAPSGQGNTGELFF	TGCGCCCCCTCGGGACAGGGAAACACCGGGGAGCTGTTTTTT
.	TRBV27	TRBJ1-5	.	CASSSNGQYGGRGNQPQHF	TGTGCCAGCAGTTCAAACGGACAGTATGGGGGCCGGGGCAATCAGCCCCAGCATTTT
.	TRBV11-2	TRBJ2-7	.	CASSYTGSTYEQYF	TGTGCCAGCAGCTACACAGGGAGTACCTACGAGCAGTACTTC
TRBD1	TRBV10-3	TRBJ1-5	once	CAISRTGGRDQPQHF	TGTGCCATCAGTCGAACAGGGGGTCGGGATCAGCCCCAGCATTTT
.	TRBV5-1	TRBJ2-2	.	CASSAGSGELFF	TGCGCCAGCAGCGCAGGGTCCGGGGAGCTGTTTTTT
TRBD2	TRBV19	TRBJ2-7	.	CASRLSGGGTYEQYF	TGTGCCAGTCGCCTCAGCGGGGGGGGAACCTACGAGCAGTACTTC
.	TRBV7-9	TRBJ1-1	.	CASSFPYTEAFF	TGTGCCAGCAGCTTCCCTTACACTGAAGCTTTCTTT
TRBD1	TRBV27	TRBJ2-7	once	CASSFGQGGRYEQYF	TGTGCCAGCAGTTTCGGACAGGGTGGGAGGTACGAGCAGTACTTC
.	TRBV18	TRBJ2-5	.	CASSPPSVKETQYF	TGTGCCAGCTCACCACCATCGGTAAAAGAGACCCAGTACTTC
TRBD2	TRBV7-3	TRBJ2-1	.	CASSPGLAEFNEQFF	TGTGCCAGCAGCCCGGGACTAGCGGAGTTCAATGAGCAGTTCTTC
TRBD1	TRBV5-1	TRBJ1-2	.	CASKGPGGENYGYTF	TGCGCCAGCAAGGGTCCAGGGGGAGAAAACTATGGCTACACCTTC
.	TRBV9	TRBJ1-4	.	CASSVNPALGAEKLFF	TGTGCCAGCAGCGTAAACCCAGCTTTAGGAGCCGAAAAACTGTTTTTT
TRBD1	TRBV24-1	TRBJ2-7	.	CATGVQGASEQYF	TGTGCCACCGGGGTCCAGGGGGCAAGCGAGCAGTACTTC
TRBD1	TRBV15	TRBJ2-2	.	CATSAGTGDNTGELFF	TGTGCCACCAGCGCGGGGACAGGCGATAACACCGGGGAGCTGTTTTTT
TRBD1	TRBV5-1	TRBJ1-2	once	CASSWNTGGGESYTF	TGCGCCAGCAGCTGGAACACAGGGGGCGGGGAGAGCTACACCTTC
.	TRBV24-1	TRBJ1-2	.	CATSGGPYDYGYTF	TGTGCCACCAGTGGAGGCCCCTACGACTATGGCTACACCTTC
.	TRBV7-8	TRBJ2-7	.	CASSSGSGFWEQYF	TGTGCCAGCAGTTCAGGCTCGGGATTTTGGGAGCAGTACTTC
.	TRBV18	TRBJ2-7	.	CASSPMHGTYEQYF	TGTGCCAGCTCACCAATGCACGGTACCTACGAGCAGTACTTC
.	TRBV27	TRBJ1-5	.	CASSRSGRNQPQHF	TGTGCCAGCAGTCGTTCGGGGAGGAATCAGCCCCAGCATTTT
TRBD2	TRBV27	TRBJ2-3	.	CASSPSPLAGGPLKDTQYF	TGTGCCAGCAGCCCCTCCCCGCTAGCGGGGGGGCCTCTGAAAGATACGCAGTATTTT
.	TRBV21-1	TRBJ1-2	.	CASSKFGACYGYTF	TGTGCCAGCAGCAAATTTGGGGCATGCTATGGCTACACCTTC
.	TRBV29-1	TRBJ1-3	few	CSAVLIGGISSGNTIYF	TGCAGCGCCGTTCTTATAGGGGGAATAAGCTCTGGAAACACCATATATTTT
TRBD1	TRBV27	TRBJ1-1	once	CASTLTGGTEAFF	TGTGCCAGCACCTTGACAGGGGGGACTGAAGCTTTCTTT
TRBD1	TRBV27	TRBJ2-7	.	CASSSPETGYEQYF	TGTGCCAGCAGCTCCCCCGAGACAGGGTACGAGCAGTACTTC
.	TRBV12-3/TRBV12-4	TRBJ1-2	once	CASSLWGQGYTF	TGTGCCAGCAGTTTGTGGGGGCAAGGCTACACCTTC